Listed here are 14 T cell receptor beta chains from one sample, sequenced in a study of blood T cell repertoires in COVID-19. The assay was immunoSEQ multiplex PCR, and TCRdb's table has in-frame clones only and misses some. The table records 180,000 or so clones, roughly 84% of them present only once. The sequenced sample consisted of PBMCs or T cells enriched from blood (not recorded which). These receptors came from a man between 35 and 55 years old who had recovered from COVID-19.

The V gene is TRBV5-6, the J gene TRBJ1-1; D might be TRBD1 (6 bases). Germline CDR1 reads SGHDT; CDR2 reads YYEEEE. The CDR3 spans 15 residues. V was cut by 2 bases and J by 1 base, with 12 bases left in between. Here the CDR3 reads CASSFPQGSNTEAFF. CDR3 nucleotides: TGTGCCAGCAGCTTTCCCCAGGGGTCGAACACTGAAGCTTTCTTT. Full variable domain (outside the CDR3, taken from reference TRBV5-6 and TRBJ1-1): DAGVTQSPTHLIKTRGQQVTLRCSPKSGHDTVSWYQQALGQGPQFIFQYYEEEERQRGNFPDRFSGHQFPNYSSELNVNALLLGDSALYLCASSFPQGSNTEAFFGQGTRLTVV.

The chain joins TRBV27 to TRBJ2-6, with D perhaps TRBD1 (6 bases). The CDR3 consists of 15 residues. Trimming took off 5 bases at V and 2 bases at J, with 10 bases between the two ends. Germline V lookup: CDR1 MNHEY, CDR2 SMNVEV (reference sequence). The CDR3 protein is CASSLTGPGANVLTF. The CDR3, as DNA: TGTGCCAGCAGTCTAACAGGGCCTGGGGCCAACGTCCTGACTTTC.

The count of this clone is one. CDR3 protein: CAWSVQGAQHF. DNA for the CDR3: TGTGCCTGGAGTGTACAGGGAGCCCAGCATTTT. The chain carries TRBV30 and TRBJ1-5; a weak D match, TRBD1 (6 bases). In germline, CDR1 is GTSNPN, CDR2 SVGIG (reference sequence). The CDR3 runs 11 residues. Trimming removed 0 bases at V and 11 bases at J, with 8 bases between.

The chain joins TRBV5-1 to TRBJ1-1, with TRBD1 identical over 8 bases. After removal of 6 bases from V and 7 bases from J, the junction contained 5 bases not matched to a gene. The CDR3 has 12 amino acids. CDR1 is SGHRS and CDR2 is YFSETQ in the germline V gene. Here the CDR3 reads CASKTGVGEAFF. Written as DNA, the CDR3 is TGCGCCAGCAAGACAGGGGTGGGTGAAGCTTTCTTT.

In nucleotides, the CDR3 is TGTGCCAGCAGCCTTACAGTGTTAAATCAGCCCCAGCATTTT. This translates into CASSLTVLNQPQHF. V is TRBV3-1 (or the pseudogene TRBV3-2) and J is TRBJ1-5; D gene uncertain. The CDR3 sequence is 14 residues long. Per the germline V gene, CDR1 is LGHDT and CDR2 is YNNKEL (reference sequence). Trimming removed 4 bases from V and 4 bases from J, with 11 bases in between.

The chain employs TRBV28 and TRBJ1-5; TRBD1 agrees at 9 bases. After removal of 7 bases from V and 7 bases from J, the junction contained 11 bases not matched to a gene. The CDR3 covers 15 residues. The germline gives CDR1 MDHEN, CDR2 SYDVKM. CDR3 residues: CASTFSGQGSQPQHF. As DNA, the CDR3 is TGTGCCAGCACATTCTCGGGACAGGGAAGCCAGCCCCAGCATTTT.

The chain combines TRBV7-9 with TRBJ2-5; D is uncertain. V was pared by 6 bases and J by 3 bases, with 17 bases between. Germline values: CDR1 SEHNR, CDR2 FQNEAQ (reference sequence). CDR3 length: 15 amino acids. Written as DNA, the CDR3 is TGTGCCAGCAGTCTCTCTGCCGTGGTAGAAGAGACCCAGTACTTC. Translated, it gives CASSLSAVVEETQYF.

The CDR3 sequence is CASSPSSGGLQETQYF. The CDR3 DNA reads TGTGCCAGCAGCCCGTCCTCCGGGGGTCTCCAAGAGACCCAGTACTTC. V gene TRBV4-2 combines with J gene TRBJ2-5; D perhaps matches TRBD2 (6 bases). This CDR3 has 16 residues. Per the germline V gene, CDR1 is LGHNA and CDR2 is YNFKEQ. V gave up 4 bases and J gave up 1 base, with 16 bases separating them.

The CDR3 protein is CATQLRTGMINQPQHF. CDR3 bases: TGTGCCACCCAACTTCGCACAGGGATGATCAATCAGCCCCAGCATTTT. The rearrangement uses TRBV28 and TRBJ1-5; maybe TRBD1 (6 bases). The germline gives CDR1 MDHEN, CDR2 SYDVKM. The CDR3 contains 16 residues. V lost 10 bases and J lost 3, with 22 bases in between.

In the case of this clone: The junction shows a germline mismatch at one end, possibly a read error. The chain carries TRBV13 and TRBJ2-7, with TRBD2 matching 7 bases. The germline gives CDR1 PRHDT, CDR2 FYEKMQ (reference sequence). CDR3 length: 15 amino acids. In DNA form, the CDR3 reads TGTGCCAGCAGCCCGCGCGGGAGTTCGGCCTACGAGCAGTGCTTC. Amino acids: CASSPRGSSAYEQCF.

V is TRBV23-1 and J is TRBJ2-2, with D unresolved. TRBV23-1 is recorded as an ORF, its role being uncertain. The V gene lost 2 bases and the J gene lost 1 base, with 11 bases spanning the gap. The CDR3 loop spans 16 amino acids. CDR3 loop: CASSQGFLGNTGELFF. The CDR3 region has the DNA TGCGCCAGCAGTCAAGGATTCCTAGGGAACACCGGGGAGCTGTTTTTT.

J is TRBJ1-1 and V is TRBV19; TRBD1 matches at 8 bases. This CDR3 is 15 amino acids long. The trim removed 6 bases at V and 0 bases at J, leaving 6 bases unmatched. Germline V CDR1 and CDR2: LNHDA, SQIVND (reference sequence). CDR3 region: CASSPDRVMNTEAFF. The CDR3 DNA reads TGTGCCAGTAGCCCGGACAGGGTAATGAACACTGAAGCTTTCTTT. Full variable domain (outside the CDR3, taken from reference TRBV19 and TRBJ1-1): DGGITQSPKYLFRKEGQNVTLSCEQNLNHDAMYWYRQDPGQGLRLIYYSQIVNDFQKGDIAEGYSVSREKKESFPLTVTSAQKNPTAFYLCASSPDRVMNTEAFFGQGTRLTVV.

The chain is built from TRBV19 and TRBJ1-1, with a tentative D call TRBD1 (6 bases). This CDR3 has 16 amino acids. Trimming cost V 6 bases and J 3 bases, with 20 bases left between them. Germline-derived CDR1 and CDR2 are LNHDA and SQIVND (reference sequence). CDR3 sequence: CASSIVAQGLDTEAFF. CDR3 DNA sequence: TGTGCCAGTAGCATTGTAGCCCAGGGGCTCGACACTGAAGCTTTCTTT.

This clone was detected once. The rearrangement joins TRBV4-2 to TRBJ1-1; D remains unclear. The CDR3 is 13 amino acids. Trimming left V 4 bases short and J 1 base short, with 7 bases between. The germline V gene encodes CDR1 LGHNA and CDR2 YNFKEQ. CDR3 in DNA: TGTGCCAGCAGCCCTCACACGAACACTGAAGCTTTCTTT. Its protein product is CASSPHTNTEAFF.